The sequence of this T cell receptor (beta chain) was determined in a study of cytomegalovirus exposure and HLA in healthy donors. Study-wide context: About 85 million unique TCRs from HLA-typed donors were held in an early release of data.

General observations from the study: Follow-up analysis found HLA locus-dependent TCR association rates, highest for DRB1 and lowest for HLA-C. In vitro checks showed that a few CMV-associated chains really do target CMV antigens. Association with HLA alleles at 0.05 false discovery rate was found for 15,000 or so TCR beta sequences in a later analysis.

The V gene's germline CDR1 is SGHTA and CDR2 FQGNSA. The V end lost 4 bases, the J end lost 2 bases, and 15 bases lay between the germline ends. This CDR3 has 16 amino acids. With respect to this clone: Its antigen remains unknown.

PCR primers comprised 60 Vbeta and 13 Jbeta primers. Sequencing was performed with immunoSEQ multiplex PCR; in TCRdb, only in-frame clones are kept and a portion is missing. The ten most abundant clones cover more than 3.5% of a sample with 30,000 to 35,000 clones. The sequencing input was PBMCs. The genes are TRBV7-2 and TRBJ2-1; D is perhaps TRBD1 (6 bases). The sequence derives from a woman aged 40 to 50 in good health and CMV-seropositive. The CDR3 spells CASSSTGLTPYNEQFF. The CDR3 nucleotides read TGTGCCAGCAGCTCCACAGGGTTGACCCCCTACAATGAGCAGTTCTTC.